This paragraph reports one T cell receptor beta chain. This sample was included in a study of cytomegalovirus exposure and HLA in healthy donors. Germline assignment: CDR1 LNHDA and CDR2 SQIVND (reference sequence). This CDR3 contains 12 residues. V was clipped by 11 bases and J by 3 bases, with 14 bases between them. 60 Vbeta and 13 Jbeta primers were used in PCR. Only in-frame clones appear in the TCRdb table, and some are missing; sequencing was by immunoSEQ multiplex PCR. This sample has approximately 200,000 clones, with roughly four fifths found just once. Healthy people donating bone marrow made up the donors.

The source is a young woman in good health and CMV-seropositive. Sequencing was carried out using PBMCs. The chain recombines TRBV19 with TRBJ2-7, with D possibly TRBD2 on 5 matching bases. In DNA, the CDR3 is TGTGCCTCGTCTGAGGGAGTCTACGAGCAGTACTTC. Its translation is CASSEGVYEQYF.